This TCR beta chain was profiled in a study of blood T cells in healthy people across ages. Study findings and constraints: Donors of long life had a larger count of naive CD4+ cells and greater diversity than aged donors.

Primed by a sample-barcoded 5' primer and a J-beta primer mix, a second PCR proceeded for about 6 to 12 cycles. MiXCR, applied by TCRdb to the 5' RACE reads, yields one record per CDR3 protein. Here the sample spans more than 550,000 distinct CDR3 sequences, about 20% being singletons. The germline CDR1 and CDR2 sequences are SGHKS and YYEKEE (reference sequence). The CDR3 has 11 residues if both end residues are counted. Turning to this clonotype: Its antigen is not identified. A read error is likely, as this CDR3 ends without the conserved phenylalanine or tryptophan. The DNA is omitted, as the CDR3 cannot be located on it reliably, and the CDR3 follows TCRdb's listing.

Sequenced material: blood. The V call is TRBV5-5, the J call TRBJ2-1; TRBD2, the table's D call, was not compared with the DNA. The TCR originated in a man in his sixties or seventies in good health. CDR3 amino acids: CASSLFSSGRL.